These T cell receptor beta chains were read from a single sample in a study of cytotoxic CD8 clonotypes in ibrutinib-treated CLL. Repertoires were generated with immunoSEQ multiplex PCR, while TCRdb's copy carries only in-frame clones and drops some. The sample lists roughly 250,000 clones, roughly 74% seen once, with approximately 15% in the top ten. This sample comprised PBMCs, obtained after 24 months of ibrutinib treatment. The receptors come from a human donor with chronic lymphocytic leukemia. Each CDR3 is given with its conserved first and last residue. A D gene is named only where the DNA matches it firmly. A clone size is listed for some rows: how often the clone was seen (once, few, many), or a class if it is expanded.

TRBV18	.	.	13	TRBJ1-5	TGTGCCAGCTCAGCCTCCGGCAATCAGCCCCAGCATTTT	CASSASGNQPQHF
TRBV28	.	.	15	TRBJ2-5	TGTGCCAGCAGTTTATTAGCGGACAGAAAAGAGACCCAGTACTTC	CASSLLADRKETQYF
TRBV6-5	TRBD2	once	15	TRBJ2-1	TGTGCCAGCAGGCGACGTTCTAGCGGAGTCAATGAGCAGTTCTTC	CASRRRSSGVNEQFF
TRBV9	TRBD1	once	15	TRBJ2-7	TGTGCCAGCAGCGTAGAGACAGGGACGTCCTACGAGCAGTACTTC	CASSVETGTSYEQYF
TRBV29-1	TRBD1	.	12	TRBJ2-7	TGCAGCGTCCGGGACAGGTCCTACGAGCAGTACTTC	CSVRDRSYEQYF
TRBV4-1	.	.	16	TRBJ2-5	TGCGCCAGCAGCCACCTGGGAGGCGCCCCCCGGGAGACCCAGTACTTC	CASSHLGGAPRETQYF
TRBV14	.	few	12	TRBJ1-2	TGTGCCAGCAGCCCGAACAGGGTTGGCTACACCTTC	CASSPNRVGYTF
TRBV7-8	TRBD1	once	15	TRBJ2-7	TGTGCCAGCACCAAAAGCAGGGACAGGTTCTACGAGCAGTACTTC	CASTKSRDRFYEQYF
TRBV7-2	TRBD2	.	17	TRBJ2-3	TGTGCCAGCAGCTTAGGGGGAGCGGGAGGAGGATCAGATACGCAGTATTTT	CASSLGGAGGGSDTQYF
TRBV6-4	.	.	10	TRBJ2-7	TGTGCCAGCCGGTCCTACGAGCAGTACTTC	CASRSYEQYF
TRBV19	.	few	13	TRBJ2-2	TGTGCCAGTAGTATAGCGTTCCCCGGGGAGCTGTTTTTT	CASSIAFPGELFF
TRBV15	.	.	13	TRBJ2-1	TGTGCCACCAGCAGGGGCAGACACAATGAGCAGTTCTTC	CATSRGRHNEQFF
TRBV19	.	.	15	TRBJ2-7	TGTGCCAGTAGCACCCGGGACGGGAGCTCCTACGAGCAGTACTTC	CASSTRDGSSYEQYF
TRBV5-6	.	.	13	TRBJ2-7	TGTGCCAGCAGCTTGGTAGCCAGCGGCGAGCAGTACTTC	CASSLVASGEQYF
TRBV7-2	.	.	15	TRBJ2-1	TGTGCCAGCAGCTTTCGTGGGAGCGCCGACAATGAGCAGTTCTTC	CASSFRGSADNEQFF
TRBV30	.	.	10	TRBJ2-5	TGTGCCTGGTCACAAGAGACCCAGTACTTC	CAWSQETQYF
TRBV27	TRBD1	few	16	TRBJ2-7	TGTGCCAGCAGTCCCGAAGCCGGGACAGGGTACCACGAGCAGTACTTC	CASSPEAGTGYHEQYF
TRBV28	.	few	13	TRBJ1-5	TGTGCCAGCAGAAGATGGGAGGGCCAGCCCCAGCATTTT	CASRRWEGQPQHF
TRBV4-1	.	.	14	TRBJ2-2	TGCGCCAGCAGCCAAGGATGGCTGGCCGGGGAGCTGTTTTTT	CASSQGWLAGELFF
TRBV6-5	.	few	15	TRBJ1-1	TGTGCCAGCAGTTACTCCTTGACGTCGAACACTGAAGCTTTCTTT	CASSYSLTSNTEAFF
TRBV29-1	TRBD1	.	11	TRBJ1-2	TGCAGCGGGGGGACAGGGGGCGGCTACACCTTC	CSGGTGGGYTF
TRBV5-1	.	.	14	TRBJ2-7	TGCGCCAGCAGCCGGTCCGGACCCAAGGACGAGCAGTACTTC	CASSRSGPKDEQYF
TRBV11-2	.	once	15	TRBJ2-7	TGTGCCAGCAGCTTAGATCTTGTTGAGTCCTACGAGCAGTACTTC	CASSLDLVESYEQYF
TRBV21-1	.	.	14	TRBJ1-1	TGTGCCAGCAGCATTCTGACAGAGAACACTGAAGCTTTCTTT	CASSILTENTEAFF
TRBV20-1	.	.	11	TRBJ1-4	TGCAGTGCCCACACTTGGGAAAAACTGTTTTTT	CSAHTWEKLFF
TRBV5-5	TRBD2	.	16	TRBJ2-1	TGTGCCAGCACCCTTATAACGGGAGGACCTCCCAATGAGCAGTTCTTC	CASTLITGGPPNEQFF
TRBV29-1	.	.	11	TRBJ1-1	TGCAGCGGACGAGAAAACACTGAAGCTTTCTTT	CSGRENTEAFF
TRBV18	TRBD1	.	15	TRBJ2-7	TGTGCCAGCTCCCCAATGGGACAGGGGATCTACGAGCAGTACTTC	CASSPMGQGIYEQYF
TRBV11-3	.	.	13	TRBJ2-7	TGTGCCAGCAGCTTAGGACTGGCCTACGAGCAGTACTTC	CASSLGLAYEQYF
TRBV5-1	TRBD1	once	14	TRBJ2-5	TGCGCCAGCAGCCCCGGGACAGAAAGAGAGACCCAGTACTTC	CASSPGTERETQYF
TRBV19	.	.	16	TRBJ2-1	TGTGCCAGTAGTACGACTAGATCTTCTTCCTACAATGAGCAGTTCTTC	CASSTTRSSSYNEQFF
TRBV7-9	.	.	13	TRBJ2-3	TGTGCCAGCAGCTTACTAGGCACAGATACGCAGTATTTT	CASSLLGTDTQYF
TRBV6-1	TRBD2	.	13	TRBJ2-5	TGTGCCAGCAGGGGGACTAGCCAAGAGACCCAGTACTTC	CASRGTSQETQYF
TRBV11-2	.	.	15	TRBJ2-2	TGTGCCAGCAGCTTAGCAGGAATAGAAACCGGGGAGCTGTTTTTT	CASSLAGIETGELFF
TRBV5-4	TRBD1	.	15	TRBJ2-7	TGTGCCAGCAGCGGGTCGGGACAGGGTCCTGACGAGCAGTACTTC	CASSGSGQGPDEQYF
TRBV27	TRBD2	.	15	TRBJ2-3	TGTGCCAGCAGTGCACCCGGGACTAGGAGGGATACGCAGTATTTT	CASSAPGTRRDTQYF
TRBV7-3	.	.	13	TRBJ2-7	TGTGCCAGCAGCGCCGGGACAACCTACGAGCAGTACTTC	CASSAGTTYEQYF
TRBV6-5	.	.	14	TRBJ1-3	TGTGCCAGCAGTCTACAGGATTCTGGAAACACCATATATTTT	CASSLQDSGNTIYF
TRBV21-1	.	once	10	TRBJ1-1	TGTGCCAGCAGCAAAGTAAGGGTTTTCTTT	CASSKVRVFF
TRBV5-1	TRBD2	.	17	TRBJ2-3	TGCGCCAGCAGCTTGGTTGGCGGGAGGGCTAGCACAGATACGCAGTATTTT	CASSLVGGRASTDTQYF
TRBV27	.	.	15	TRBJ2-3	TGTGCCAGCCGGACACTTAGTGAGGGCACAGATACGCAGTATTTT	CASRTLSEGTDTQYF
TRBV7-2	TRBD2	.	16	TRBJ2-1	TGTGCCAGCCCTTCCCCGGCCGGGAGGGCTAACAATGAGCAGTTCTTC	CASPSPAGRANNEQFF
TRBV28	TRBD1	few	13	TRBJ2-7	TGTGCCAGCAGGTCCCGGGACAGCTCCGAGCAGTACTTC	CASRSRDSSEQYF
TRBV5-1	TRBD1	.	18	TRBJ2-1	TGCGCCAGCAGCTTGGTTACACAACCGGGACAGGGGAACAATGAGCAGTTCTTC	CASSLVTQPGQGNNEQFF